This entry lists 5 T cell receptor beta chains sequenced from one sample in a study of T cell responses to AZD1222 COVID-19 vaccine. Produced via immunoSEQ multiplex PCR; TCRdb's table is partial and in-frame only. In the table there are roughly 6,100 clones, approximately 89% of which are singletons. Sequences were derived from peripheral blood, sampled 28 days after the second AZD1222 dose. The receptors originated from an adult who received the AZD1222 COVID-19 vaccine.

The V call is TRBV5-1, the J call TRBJ2-2; 14 bases align to TRBD2. CDR3 length equals 15 residues. Germline V gives CDR1 SGHRS, CDR2 YFSETQ. Trimming removed 4 bases from V and 6 bases from J; junction bases left unmatched: 2. The CDR3 is CASSQTSGRAGELFF. DNA of the CDR3: TGCGCCAGCAGCCAGACTAGCGGGAGGGCCGGGGAGCTGTTTTTT.

The gene calls are TRBV4-3 and TRBJ2-2; D is uncertain. The CDR3 has 14 amino acids. The germline gives CDR1 LGHNA, CDR2 YSLEER. The V and J ends lost 1 base and 3 bases respectively, with 6 bases between them. The CDR3, as DNA: TGCGCCAGCAGCCAAGGAGGACACACCGGGGAGCTGTTTTTT. It translates to CASSQGGHTGELFF.

This rearrangement joins TRBV5-4 to TRBJ1-3, with D possibly being TRBD1 (5 bases). The CDR3 loop spans 17 amino acids. V lost 0 bases and J lost 0, with 13 bases in between. Germline CDR1 SGHNT, CDR2 YYREEE (reference sequence). This CDR3 reads CASSLEGRAFSGNTIYF. In nucleotides, the CDR3 is TGTGCCAGCAGCTTGGAGGGCAGGGCGTTCTCTGGAAACACCATATATTTT.

The genes are TRBV7-2 and TRBJ2-2; 8 bases align to TRBD1. There are 16 residues in the CDR3. In germline, CDR1 is SGHTA, CDR2 FQGNSA. V was pared by 3 bases and J by 6 bases, with 9 bases of the junction left unmatched. CDR3 DNA: TGTGCCAGCAGCTTGCAGGGGGCCTTTTTGGCCGGGGAGCTGTTTTTT. This sequence encodes CASSLQGAFLAGELFF.

The rearrangement joins TRBV7-2 to TRBJ2-1; possibly TRBD2 for D (5 bases). This CDR3 comprises 13 residues. The ends were cut back, 11 bases at V and 1 base at J, with 12 bases in the middle. Germline V lookup: CDR1 SGHTA, CDR2 FQGNSA. The CDR3 loop reads CALGLASYNEQFF. As DNA, the CDR3 is TGTGCCCTAGGGCTAGCATCCTACAATGAGCAGTTCTTC.